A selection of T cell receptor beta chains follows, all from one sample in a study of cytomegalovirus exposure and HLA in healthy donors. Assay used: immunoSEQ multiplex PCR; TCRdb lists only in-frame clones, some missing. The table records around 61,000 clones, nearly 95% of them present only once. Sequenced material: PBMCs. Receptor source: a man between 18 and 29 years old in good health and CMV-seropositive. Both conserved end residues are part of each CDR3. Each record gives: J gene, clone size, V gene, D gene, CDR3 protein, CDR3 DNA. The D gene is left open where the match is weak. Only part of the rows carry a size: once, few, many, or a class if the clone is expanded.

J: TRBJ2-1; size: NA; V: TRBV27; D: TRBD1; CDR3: CASSLFGTGASYNEQFF; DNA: TGTGCCAGCAGTTTATTCGGGACAGGGGCCTCCTACAATGAGCAGTTCTTC
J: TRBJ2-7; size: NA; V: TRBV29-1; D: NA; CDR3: CSVEGIQGKREQYF; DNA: TGCAGCGTTGAAGGGATCCAGGGGAAGCGGGAGCAGTACTTC
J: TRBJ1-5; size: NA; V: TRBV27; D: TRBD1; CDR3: CASSLGQGQPQHF; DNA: TGTGCCAGCAGTTTGGGACAGGGGCAGCCCCAGCATTTT
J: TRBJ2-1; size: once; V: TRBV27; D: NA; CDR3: CASSLYGTRLYNEQFF; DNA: TGTGCCAGCAGTTTATATGGGACTCGCCTCTACAATGAGCAGTTCTTC
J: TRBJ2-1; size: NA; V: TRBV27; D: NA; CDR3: CASSSTVNGKNEQFF; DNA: TGTGCCAGCAGTTCCACAGTTAATGGTAAGAATGAGCAGTTCTTC
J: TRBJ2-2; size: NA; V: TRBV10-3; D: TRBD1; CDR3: CAISATGSTGELFF; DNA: TGTGCCATCAGTGCGACAGGGTCCACCGGGGAGCTGTTTTTT
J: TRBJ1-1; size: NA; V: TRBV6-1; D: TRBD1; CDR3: CASSQPGQGNTEAFF; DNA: TGTGCCAGCAGCCAACCGGGACAGGGAAACACTGAAGCTTTCTTT
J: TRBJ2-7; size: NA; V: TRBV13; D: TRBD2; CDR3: CASSSSTSASYEQYF; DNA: TGTGCCAGCAGCTCTTCTACTAGCGCCTCCTACGAGCAGTACTTC
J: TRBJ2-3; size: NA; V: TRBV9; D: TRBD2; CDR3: CASSPGVAGDTDTQYF; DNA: TGTGCCAGCAGCCCCGGGGTAGCGGGAGACACAGATACGCAGTATTTT
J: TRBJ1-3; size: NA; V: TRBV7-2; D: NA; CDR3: CASSLDFGSGNTIYF; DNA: TGTGCCAGCAGCTTAGACTTCGGCTCTGGAAACACCATATATTTT
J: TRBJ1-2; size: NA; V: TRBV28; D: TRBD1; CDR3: CASSTSGQFYGYTF; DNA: TGTGCCAGCAGTACATCGGGACAGTTCTATGGCTACACCTTC
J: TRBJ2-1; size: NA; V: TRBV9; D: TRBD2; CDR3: CASSVGTGTRWTTNEQFF; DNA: TGTGCCAGCAGCGTAGGGACGGGGACTAGATGGACTACGAATGAGCAGTTCTTC
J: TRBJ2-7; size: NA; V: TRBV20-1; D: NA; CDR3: CSAREHYEQYF; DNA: TGCAGTGCTAGGGAGCACTACGAGCAGTACTTC
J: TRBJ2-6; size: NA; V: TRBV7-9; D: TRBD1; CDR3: CASSLARGLSGANVLTF; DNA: TGTGCCAGCAGCTTAGCCAGGGGGCTGTCTGGGGCCAACGTCCTGACTTTC
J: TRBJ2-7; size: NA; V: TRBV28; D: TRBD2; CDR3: CASSFVSGGNYYEQYF; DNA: TGTGCCAGCAGTTTTGTTAGCGGGGGCAACTACTACGAGCAGTACTTC
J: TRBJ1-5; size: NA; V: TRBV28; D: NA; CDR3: CASRKGGRGQPQHF; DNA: TGTGCCAGCAGGAAAGGAGGGAGGGGTCAGCCCCAGCATTTT
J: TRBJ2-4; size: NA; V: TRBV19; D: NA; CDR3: CASSIVRVYGNIQYF; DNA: TGTGCCAGTAGTATAGTTCGGGTTTATGGGAACATTCAGTACTTC
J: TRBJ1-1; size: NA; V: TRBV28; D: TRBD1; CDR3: CASSYRGGTEAFF; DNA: TGTGCCAGCAGTTACAGGGGGGGCACTGAAGCTTTCTTT
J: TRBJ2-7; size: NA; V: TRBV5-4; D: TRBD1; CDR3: CASSPGGSSDPYEQYF; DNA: TGTGCCAGCAGCCCAGGGGGATCGAGCGACCCCTACGAGCAGTACTTC
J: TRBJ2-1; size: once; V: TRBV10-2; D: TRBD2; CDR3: CASSERGGLATTYNEQFF; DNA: TGCGCCAGCAGTGAGCGGGGGGGACTAGCGACGACCTACAATGAGCAGTTCTTC
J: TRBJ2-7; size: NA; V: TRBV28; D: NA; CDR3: CASSFYQNSYEQYF; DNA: TGTGCCAGCAGTTTTTACCAGAATTCCTACGAGCAGTACTTC
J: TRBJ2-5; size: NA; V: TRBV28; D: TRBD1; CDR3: CASVRQGSETQYF; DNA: TGTGCCAGCGTAAGACAGGGAAGCGAGACCCAGTACTTC
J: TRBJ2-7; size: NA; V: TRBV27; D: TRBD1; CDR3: CASSSPGQGNYEQYF; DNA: TGTGCCAGCAGTTCCCCCGGACAGGGGAACTACGAGCAGTACTTC
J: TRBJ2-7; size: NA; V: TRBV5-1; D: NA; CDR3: CASSRLDMKIYEQYF; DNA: TGCGCCAGCAGCCGGTTGGACATGAAAATCTACGAGCAGTACTTC
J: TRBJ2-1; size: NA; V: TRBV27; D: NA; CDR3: CASALNGVASYNEQFF; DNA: TGTGCCAGCGCCCTCAACGGGGTAGCCTCCTACAATGAGCAGTTCTTC
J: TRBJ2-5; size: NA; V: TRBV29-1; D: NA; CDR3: CSAGGGRGQETQYF; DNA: TGCAGCGCTGGGGGCGGCCGGGGCCAAGAGACCCAGTACTTC